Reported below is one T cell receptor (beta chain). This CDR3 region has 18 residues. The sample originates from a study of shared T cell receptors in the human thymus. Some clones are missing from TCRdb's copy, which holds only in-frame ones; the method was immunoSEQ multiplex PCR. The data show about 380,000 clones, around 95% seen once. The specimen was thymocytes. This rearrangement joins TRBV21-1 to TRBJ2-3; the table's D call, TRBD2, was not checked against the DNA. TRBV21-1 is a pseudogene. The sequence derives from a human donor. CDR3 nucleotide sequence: TGTGCCAGCAGCCAGCTTCCGACTAGCGGGAGTTTCCCAGATACGCAGTATTTT. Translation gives CASSQLPTSGSFPDTQYF.